These 14 T cell receptor beta chains were all obtained from the same sample, sequenced in a study of regulatory T cells in long-lasting Graves disease. The authors built TCR beta libraries using iRepertoire HTBI primers and Arm-PCR of CDR3 regions. TCRdb ran MiXCR on the multiplex PCR reads and lists one entry per CDR3 protein. The sample lists 580,000 or so distinct CDR3 sequences, 15% to 20% occurring once. Noted time point: newly diagnosed GD, antithyroid drugs for less than 3 months. PBMCs were the source of the RNA used for TCR sequencing. These records were also assigned to another study, of T cells in Graves' hyperthyroidism and ophthalmopathy.

This material consisted of peripheral blood mononuclear cells (PBMCs), taken at new diagnosis, from a patient treated with antithyroid drugs. These receptors were taken from a man aged 18 to 30 with Graves disease.

The table lists this clonotype with many counts. The CDR3 region is CASSPTGGHGLYNEQFF. For the CDR3, the DNA is TGTGCCAGCAGCCCTACAGGGGGCCACGGCCTCTACAATGAGCAGTTCTTC. The chain has TRBV11-3 and TRBJ2-1, with 9 nucleotides matching TRBD1. The CDR3 contains 17 residues. Losses at the gene ends were 5 bases for V and 3 bases for J; bases not matched to a gene: 11. Germline V CDR1 and CDR2: SGHNT, YENEEA.

V usage is TRBV19 and J usage is TRBJ2-2; D may be TRBD1 (6 bases). CDR1 and CDR2 (germline): LNHDA, SQIVND (reference sequence). The V end lost 7 bases, the J end lost 3 bases, and 9 bases lay between the germline ends. The CDR3 is 13 amino acids. The CDR3 nucleotides read TGTGCCAGTATTAAGGGGGACACCGGGGAGCTGTTTTTT. Its translation is CASIKGDTGELFF.

Many counts were recorded for this clonotype. At one boundary the junction diverges from the germline segment, which might be a read error. The genes are TRBV11-2 and TRBJ2-7, with 14 nucleotides matching TRBD2. This CDR3 is 15 amino acids long. Germline lookup yields CDR1 SGHAT and CDR2 FQNNGV. The CDR3 region is CASSQGLAGVYEQYF. The CDR3 coding sequence is TGCGCCAGCAGCCAGGGACTAGCGGGAGTATACGAGCAGTACTTC.

This clonotype was seen repeatedly, ten times or more. The chain has TRBV12-3 or TRBV12-4 and TRBJ1-5; D is undetermined. The ends were cut back, 3 bases at V and 0 bases at J, with 9 bases in the middle. This CDR3 has 15 amino acids. In nucleotides, the CDR3 is TGTGCCAGCAGTTTTTTCCGGGATAGCAATCAGCCCCAGCATTTT. The encoded protein is CASSFFRDSNQPQHF.

This clonotype occurred a few times. This chain connects TRBV10-3 to TRBJ2-1; 8 positions agree with TRBD2. The V segment lost 0 bases and the J segment 4 bases; nucleotides outside the gene matches: 8. The length of the CDR3 is 17 residues. Germline V gene data show CDR1 as ENHRY and CDR2 as SYGVKD. CDR3 sequence: CAISESSLLADYNEQFF. Written as DNA, the CDR3 is TGTGCCATCAGTGAGTCGTCGTTACTAGCGGATTACAATGAGCAGTTCTTC.

The chain links TRBV11-2 to TRBJ2-1; 7 bases match TRBD2. The length of the CDR3 is 18 residues. V was clipped by 5 bases and J by 5 bases; unmatched bases: 18. CDR1 SGHAT and CDR2 FQNNGV come from the germline V gene. The CDR3 DNA reads as TGTGCCAGCAGCCAATTCCACGGAGGGAGGGAGGTGGACAATGAGCAGTTCTTC. Its protein is CASSQFHGGREVDNEQFF.

The table lists this clonotype with many counts. The rearrangement joins TRBV13 to TRBJ2-7; 7 bases are a match to TRBD1. This CDR3 region has 13 residues. After removal of 9 bases from V and 4 bases from J, the junction contained 9 bases not matched to a gene. The germline V gene has CDR1 PRHDT and CDR2 FYEKMQ (reference sequence). The CDR3 coding sequence is TGTGCCAGTGACAGGGCGGGTAGTTACGAGCAGTACTTC. Amino acids: CASDRAGSYEQYF.

The chain employs TRBV12-3 or TRBV12-4 and TRBJ2-1; D uncertain. The CDR3 runs to 16 residues. The V end was cut by 1 base, the J end by 0 bases, with 10 bases between. CDR3 protein: CASSLGAPVSYNEQFF. The CDR3 DNA reads TGTGCCAGCAGTTTAGGGGCGCCAGTCTCCTACAATGAGCAGTTCTTC.

This clonotype was detected ten times or more. The gene calls are TRBV28 and TRBJ2-3; possible D gene TRBD1, 5 bases. In germline, CDR1 is MDHEN, CDR2 SYDVKM. The CDR3 contains 15 residues. The V gene lost 5 bases and the J gene lost 0 bases, with 12 bases spanning the gap. The CDR3 DNA reads as TGTGCCAGCAGTCCCCCCCCAGGGAGCACAGATACGCAGTATTTT. Translation: CASSPPPGSTDTQYF.

This CDR3 is CASSSLSPRGSSYEQYF. In DNA, the CDR3 is TGTGCCAGCAGTTCCTTATCCCCTCGCGGGAGCTCCTACGAGCAGTACTTC. V and J are TRBV27 and TRBJ2-7, with 7 bases lining up with TRBD2. V trimming: 4 bases; J trimming: 0 bases; junction bases outside the gene matches: 12. The CDR3 length is 17 residues. The germline CDR1 and CDR2 sequences are MNHEY and SMNVEV (reference sequence).

At least ten counts were recorded for this clonotype. This chain connects TRBV28 to TRBJ1-2; 8 bases agree with TRBD1. Germline trimming cut 5 bases from V and 0 bases from J; bases unmatched to any gene: 8. Germline assignment: CDR1 MDHEN and CDR2 SYDVKM. The length of the CDR3 is 16 residues. CDR3 protein: CASSAPGQGTNYGYTF. In nucleotides, the CDR3 is TGTGCCAGCAGTGCCCCCGGACAGGGAACTAACTATGGCTACACCTTC.

A few counts support this clonotype. The gene calls are TRBV6-2 or TRBV6-3 and TRBJ2-1; D is perhaps TRBD2 (5 bases). The CDR3 extends over 13 amino acids. The V end lost 0 bases, the J end lost 7 bases, and 7 bases lay between the germline ends. CDR1 is MNHEY, CDR2 SVGEGT, per germline. The CDR3 spells CASSYSPGNEQFF. The CDR3 nucleotides are TGTGCCAGCAGTTACTCCCCGGGAAATGAGCAGTTCTTC.

The J gene is TRBJ2-7, the V gene TRBV7-3; D tentatively fits TRBD1 or TRBD2 (7 bases each). Trimming removed 5 bases from V and 4 bases from J, with 33 bases in between. Germline-derived CDR1 and CDR2 are SGHTA and FQGTGA. This CDR3 has 20 residues. CDR3 sequence (DNA): TGTGCCAGCAGCCCCCAGGGGGGCGGGGACACCGGGGGGATTTTTTACGAGCAGTACTTC. It translates to CASSPQGGGDTGGIFYEQYF.

The V call is TRBV30, the J call TRBJ2-3; 8 bases are shared with TRBD2. Germline values: CDR1 GTSNPN, CDR2 SVGIG (reference sequence). Trimming removed 2 bases from V and 0 bases from J; junction bases left unmatched: 7. The CDR3 is made up of 16 amino acids. The CDR3 spells CAWSSRTSSSTDTQYF. CDR3 nucleotide sequence: TGTGCCTGGAGTTCCAGGACTAGCAGCAGCACAGATACGCAGTATTTT.